The source of this T cell receptor (beta chain) is a study of immune heterogeneity within non-small cell lung tumors. For the study at large: Tumor histology was classified as squamous cell carcinoma in 4 cases, non-squamous carcinoma in roughly 11 and not otherwise specified in 1.

The V and J ends lost 4 bases and 0 bases respectively, with 10 bases between them. This CDR3 contains 16 residues. Germline lookup yields CDR1 MGHDK and CDR2 SYGVNS. Template input, which was bulk tumor genomic DNA, totaled approximately 640 ng per sample. Taken during surgery, several biopsies per primary tumor were spaced as far apart as possible within the tumor mass. Curative operations were performed on patients who had untreated, newly diagnosed non-small cell lung cancer. TCR beta CDR3 was amplified by multiplex PCR, first round 10 cycles, 32 V and 13 J primers. TCRdb passed the multiplex PCR reads through MiXCR, listing each CDR3 protein once. Of 30,000 to 40,000 distinct CDR3 sequences listed, less than 35% were seen once; the top ten hold around 3.9%. This clonotype was seen a few times.

Sequencing was done on a sample of lung tumor tissue. This chain connects TRBV25-1 to TRBJ2-6, with D hard to call. The sequence was collected from a man aged 40-50 years with non-small cell lung cancer. CDR3 residues: CASSATPSSGANVLTF. CDR3 coding DNA: TGTGCCAGCAGTGCTACCCCAAGCTCTGGGGCCAACGTCCTGACTTTC.